The rows below give T cell receptor beta chains drawn from one sample of a study of graft-versus-host responses after intestinal transplantation. TCRdb's copy holds only in-frame clones and misses some; the assay was immunoSEQ multiplex PCR. This table holds about 97,000 clones, 75% to 95% found once. Sequenced here: PBMCs, sampled 453 days after intestinal transplant. Every receptor here comes from a human patient who received an intestinal transplant, so some T cells may come from the graft donor. Each CDR3 is given with its conserved first and last residue. The D gene is left open where the match is weak. The size entry is marked missing in some rows and otherwise reads once, few, many or a size class.

abundance: NA; v_gene: TRBV5-1; d_gene: NA; j_gene: TRBJ1-2; len: 13; CDR3aa: CASSLGGAGGYTF; CDR3nt: TGCGCCAGCAGCTTGGGCGGTGCGGGGGGCTACACCTTC
abundance: NA; v_gene: TRBV2; d_gene: NA; j_gene: TRBJ2-3; len: 13; CDR3aa: CASGVYGRDTQYF; CDR3nt: TGTGCCAGCGGGGTATACGGGCGGGATACGCAGTATTTT
abundance: NA; v_gene: TRBV6-5; d_gene: NA; j_gene: TRBJ2-2; len: 12; CDR3aa: CASRPNTGELFF; CDR3nt: TGTGCCAGCAGGCCCAACACCGGGGAGCTGTTTTTT
abundance: NA; v_gene: TRBV5-1; d_gene: TRBD2; j_gene: TRBJ2-3; len: 16; CDR3aa: CASSNLLAGSTDTQYF; CDR3nt: TGCGCCAGCAGCAACCTACTAGCGGGTAGCACAGATACGCAGTATTTT
abundance: NA; v_gene: TRBV18; d_gene: NA; j_gene: TRBJ1-1; len: 13; CDR3aa: CASSPTRNTEAFF; CDR3nt: TGTGCCAGCTCACCTACCCGAAACACTGAAGCTTTCTTT
abundance: once; v_gene: TRBV5-1; d_gene: TRBD1; j_gene: TRBJ1-4; len: 13; CDR3aa: CASSGTDNEKLFF; CDR3nt: TGCGCCAGCAGCGGGACAGATAATGAAAAACTGTTTTTT
abundance: NA; v_gene: TRBV6-5; d_gene: NA; j_gene: TRBJ1-1; len: 13; CDR3aa: CASSYYPTTEAFF; CDR3nt: TGTGCCAGCAGTTACTACCCTACTACTGAAGCTTTCTTT
abundance: NA; v_gene: TRBV19; d_gene: TRBD1; j_gene: TRBJ1-2; len: 13; CDR3aa: CASSLGQGYGYTF; CDR3nt: TGTGCCAGTAGTCTGGGACAGGGCTATGGCTACACCTTC
abundance: once; v_gene: TRBV5-1; d_gene: TRBD2; j_gene: TRBJ2-7; len: 15; CDR3aa: CASSLVLAGNYEQYF; CDR3nt: TGCGCCAGCAGCTTGGTACTAGCGGGGAACTACGAGCAGTACTTC
abundance: NA; v_gene: TRBV2; d_gene: NA; j_gene: TRBJ1-2; len: 14; CDR3aa: CASSEQGNGYGYTF; CDR3nt: TGTGCCAGCAGTGAACAAGGGAACGGCTATGGCTACACCTTC
abundance: NA; v_gene: TRBV4-1; d_gene: NA; j_gene: TRBJ1-5; len: 13; CDR3aa: CASSQGNNQPQHF; CDR3nt: TGCGCCAGCAGCCAGGGAAATAATCAGCCCCAGCATTTT
abundance: NA; v_gene: TRBV20-1; d_gene: NA; j_gene: TRBJ2-1; len: 11; CDR3aa: CSATGVAEQFF; CDR3nt: TGCAGTGCTACAGGGGTAGCTGAGCAGTTCTTC
abundance: once; v_gene: TRBV6-5; d_gene: NA; j_gene: TRBJ1-1; len: 13; CDR3aa: CASSYDRNTEAFF; CDR3nt: TGTGCCAGCAGCTACGACAGGAACACTGAAGCTTTCTTT
abundance: NA; v_gene: TRBV4-2; d_gene: NA; j_gene: TRBJ1-1; len: 14; CDR3aa: CASSGRTANTEAFF; CDR3nt: TGTGCCAGCAGCGGACGGACAGCGAACACTGAAGCTTTCTTT
abundance: once; v_gene: TRBV6-5; d_gene: NA; j_gene: TRBJ1-5; len: 15; CDR3aa: CASSPASSGNQPQHF; CDR3nt: TGTGCCAGCAGCCCCGCCAGCAGTGGCAATCAGCCCCAGCATTTT